Listed below are T cell receptor beta chains from one sample, sequenced in a study of memory CD4+ T cells and cytomegalovirus serostatus. Measured with immunoSEQ multiplex PCR; TCRdb has only the in-frame clones, and not every one. The data show 85,000 to 100,000 clones, over 70% seen once. Sequenced material: memory CD4+ T cells from blood. The receptors shown here come from an adult in good health and CMV-seropositive. Both conserved end residues are part of each CDR3. The D gene is left open where the match is weak. A clone size is listed for some rows: how often the clone was seen (once, few, many), or a class if it is expanded.

j_gene	abundance	d_gene	v_gene	CDR3nt	CDR3aa
TRBJ2-7	-	-	TRBV6-1	TGTGCCAGCAGTCCTTTTTCGCGGGGATCGGTCGAGCAGTACTTC	CASSPFSRGSVEQYF
TRBJ2-7	-	TRBD2	TRBV4-1	TGCGCCAGCAGTCGGACTAGCGGGATCGGGGGCTACGAGCAGTACTTC	CASSRTSGIGGYEQYF
TRBJ1-3	-	-	TRBV5-1	TGCGCCAGCAGCTTGGTTGGGGGCTCCTTCTCTGGAAACACCATATATTTT	CASSLVGGSFSGNTIYF
TRBJ2-3	-	TRBD2	TRBV19	TGTGCCAGTAGTAATAAGCGGACTAGCGGCACAGATACGCAGTATTTT	CASSNKRTSGTDTQYF
TRBJ2-3	-	-	TRBV9	TGTGCCAGCAGCGACCGAGGGGACCGCACAGATACGCAGTATTTT	CASSDRGDRTDTQYF
TRBJ2-1	-	TRBD1	TRBV28	TGTGCCAGCAATGCCGGGACAGCCTACAATGAGCAGTTCTTC	CASNAGTAYNEQFF
TRBJ2-7	few	-	TRBV7-8	TGTGCCAGCAGCTCGGGCCGTCACTCCTACGAGCAGTACTTC	CASSSGRHSYEQYF
TRBJ2-7	once	-	TRBV29-1	TGCAGCGTCATCCGGGACGGGTACGAGCAGTACTTC	CSVIRDGYEQYF
TRBJ2-7	-	-	TRBV7-3	TGTGCCAGCAGCTTAACGGCGGGGACATACGAGCAGTACTTC	CASSLTAGTYEQYF
TRBJ2-5	-	TRBD1	TRBV28	TGTGCCAGCAAGGACCGACAGGGGGCGCAGGAGACCCAGTACTTC	CASKDRQGAQETQYF
TRBJ2-7	-	-	TRBV6-1	TGTGCCAGCAGTGTAATGGTGGGAGCCGGTGCCGAGCAGTACTTC	CASSVMVGAGAEQYF
TRBJ1-5	-	-	TRBV5-1	TGCGCCAGCAGCTTGGAACGCGGAGGGCCCCAGCATTTT	CASSLERGGPQHF
TRBJ1-2	-	-	TRBV7-9	TGTGCCAGCAGCTTAGCAGACGGTAACTATGGCTACACCTTC	CASSLADGNYGYTF
TRBJ1-1	few	TRBD1	TRBV5-4	TGTGCCAGCAGCCCTAGGACAGGAGCGAACACTGAAGCTTTCTTT	CASSPRTGANTEAFF
TRBJ2-5	-	-	TRBV5-1	TGCGCCAGCAGCTTGGGACTTCCCGTAACCGGGGCCCAGTACTTC	CASSLGLPVTGAQYF
TRBJ1-5	-	-	TRBV29-1	TGCAGCATATCGACAGGTGATCAGCCCCAGCATTTT	CSISTGDQPQHF
TRBJ2-1	few	-	TRBV11-3	TGTGCCAGCAGCTTAGGTAGTAGCAATGAGCAGTTCTTC	CASSLGSSNEQFF
TRBJ2-3	-	TRBD2	TRBV7-2	TGTGCCAGCAGCCCTAGCGGGAGCGCAGATACGCAGTATTTT	CASSPSGSADTQYF
TRBJ1-1	-	TRBD1	TRBV6-5	TGTGCCAGCAGGGACAGGACCCAGAACACTGAAGCTTTCTTT	CASRDRTQNTEAFF
TRBJ2-5	once	TRBD1	TRBV19	TGTGCCAGTAGTGGGACAGCCCAAGAGACCCAGTACTTC	CASSGTAQETQYF
TRBJ2-1	-	TRBD2	TRBV6-1	TGTGCCAGCAGTGCCTGGACTAGCGGGAGGGCCAGGGACAATGAGCAGTTCTTC	CASSAWTSGRARDNEQFF
TRBJ2-2	-	TRBD1	TRBV28	TGTGCCAGCAGGCGACAGGGGTCGAACACCGGGGAGCTGTTTTTT	CASRRQGSNTGELFF
TRBJ1-1	few	-	TRBV29-1	TGCAGCGTTGAACCAGCCATGAACACTGAAGCTTTCTTT	CSVEPAMNTEAFF
TRBJ2-7	-	TRBD2	TRBV7-9	TGTGCCAGCAGCAGGGGACTAGCGGGAGAGGGGCCCTACGAGCAGTACTTC	CASSRGLAGEGPYEQYF
TRBJ1-2	-	-	TRBV5-6	TGTGCCAGCAGCCGATGGGCGACAGGTGGATTAAAACATGGCTACACCTTC	CASSRWATGGLKHGYTF
TRBJ2-5	-	TRBD2	TRBV10-3	TGTGCCATCAGCCGACTAGCCGCGGGGGAGACCCAGTACTTC	CAISRLAAGETQYF
TRBJ2-3	-	-	TRBV19	TGTGCCAGTAGTGATATAGCATATACGCAGTATTTT	CASSDIAYTQYF
TRBJ2-2	once	TRBD2	TRBV27	TGTGCCAGCAGTTACCTGGGGCACGGGACTAGCGGGTGGGACACCGGGGAGCTGTTTTTT	CASSYLGHGTSGWDTGELFF
TRBJ2-1	few	-	TRBV5-6	TGTGCCAGCAGCTTGGGGCTGCCCATCTACAATGAGCAGTTCTTC	CASSLGLPIYNEQFF
TRBJ2-2	-	-	TRBV5-1	TGCGCCAGCAGCTTAGGACTGGGGGCCGGGGAGCTGTTTTTT	CASSLGLGAGELFF
TRBJ1-1	-	-	TRBV6-6	TGTGCCAGCAGTCTCCCCGGGAACACTGAAGCTTTCTTT	CASSLPGNTEAFF
TRBJ1-3	-	-	TRBV5-1	TGCGCCAGCAGCTTGGCCGAATACGGGAGCACCATATATTTT	CASSLAEYGSTIYF
TRBJ1-3	few	-	TRBV5-1	TGCGCCAGCAGCTTGGGGGACTCTGGAAACACCATATATTTT	CASSLGDSGNTIYF
TRBJ1-4	-	TRBD1	TRBV29-1	TGCAGCCCTGGGCCAAAATCCGGGACAGTTAATGAAAAACTGTTTTTT	CSPGPKSGTVNEKLFF
TRBJ1-4	-	-	TRBV10-3	TGTGCCATCGCCAAAAAAAAAGGGGAAAAACTGTTTTTT	CAIAKKKGEKLFF
TRBJ2-7	once	-	TRBV5-3	TGTGCCAGAAGCTTGATAGACGAGCAGTACTTC	CARSLIDEQYF
TRBJ2-7	once	TRBD1	TRBV20-1	TGCAGTGGCGCACAGGGGAACGAGCAGTACTTC	CSGAQGNEQYF
TRBJ1-2	-	-	TRBV5-1	TGCGCCAGCAGCTTGGGGGTCCTCGGCTATGGCTACACCTTC	CASSLGVLGYGYTF
TRBJ2-7	once	-	TRBV5-5	TGTGCCAGCAGAGTCGTGGGCAGCTCCTACGAGCAGTACTTC	CASRVVGSSYEQYF
TRBJ2-6	once	-	TRBV7-3	TGTGCCAGCAGCTTGGGGGTCTCTGGGGCCAACGTCCTGACTTTC	CASSLGVSGANVLTF
TRBJ2-5	-	-	TRBV11-2	TGTGCCAGCAGCTCGGACAGTGGACAAGAGACCCAGTACTTC	CASSSDSGQETQYF
TRBJ2-1	-	-	TRBV5-1	TGCGCCAGCAGCTTGGATGCTGAGCAGTTCTTC	CASSLDAEQFF
TRBJ1-1	-	-	TRBV4-1	TGCGCCAGCAGCCAAGATAGGACCGGGGGAACTGAAGCTTTCTTT	CASSQDRTGGTEAFF
TRBJ1-2	-	-	TRBV10-3	TGTGCCATCAGTGAGATCGCCTGGGGTGGCTACACCTTC	CAISEIAWGGYTF
TRBJ1-1	few	-	TRBV15	TGTGCCACCAGCAGAGGATCCGTCGGGTCCGGCAGGATTGAAGCTTTCTTT	CATSRGSVGSGRIEAFF
TRBJ2-1	-	TRBD2	TRBV4-2	TGTGCCAGCAGCCAAGGGCAAACTAGCGGATACAATGAGCAGTTCTTC	CASSQGQTSGYNEQFF
TRBJ2-1	-	TRBD2	TRBV28	TGTGCCAGCAGCCCGAGACTAGCGGGGGGAGGAGATGAGCAGTTCTTC	CASSPRLAGGGDEQFF
TRBJ2-1	once	-	TRBV18	TGTGCCAGCTCACCCCCATGGGGGGCTCCCTCCTACAATGAGCAGTTCTTC	CASSPPWGAPSYNEQFF
TRBJ1-1	-	-	TRBV5-4	TGTGCCAGCACCCCGAGGGGGGACACTGAAGCTTTCTTT	CASTPRGDTEAFF
TRBJ2-7	-	-	TRBV11-3	TGTGCCAGCAGCGGGGTGGACCACGAGCAGTACTTC	CASSGVDHEQYF
TRBJ2-7	-	-	TRBV7-2	TGTGCCAGCAGTAGCACTTCCGGGGCGGACGAGCAGTACTTC	CASSSTSGADEQYF
TRBJ2-3	-	TRBD2	TRBV19	TGTGCCAGTAGTCGGACTAGCGGGAGGGCTGCAGATACGCAGTATTTT	CASSRTSGRAADTQYF
TRBJ2-4	-	TRBD1	TRBV29-1	TGCAGCGTTGAAGGAGGGGACAGGGTGGCCAAAAACATTCAGTACTTC	CSVEGGDRVAKNIQYF
TRBJ2-7	-	-	TRBV13	TGTGCCAGCAGCTACTCCAAGGGCTACGAGCAGTACTTC	CASSYSKGYEQYF
TRBJ1-2	-	-	TRBV9	TGTGCCAGCAGCGTAGATGGGTATAATGGCTACACCTTC	CASSVDGYNGYTF
TRBJ1-2	few	-	TRBV5-1	TGCGCCAGCAGCTTGGCCTACACAGAATTTAACTATGGCTACACCTTC	CASSLAYTEFNYGYTF
TRBJ1-4	-	-	TRBV18	TGTGCCAGCTCACCCCTGGCTCCTACAACTAATGAAAAACTGTTTTTT	CASSPLAPTTNEKLFF
TRBJ2-3	once	TRBD2	TRBV2	TGTGCCAGCAGCCCTTGGGGGCTAGGACTAGCGGGAGCAGGAGATACGCAGTATTTT	CASSPWGLGLAGAGDTQYF